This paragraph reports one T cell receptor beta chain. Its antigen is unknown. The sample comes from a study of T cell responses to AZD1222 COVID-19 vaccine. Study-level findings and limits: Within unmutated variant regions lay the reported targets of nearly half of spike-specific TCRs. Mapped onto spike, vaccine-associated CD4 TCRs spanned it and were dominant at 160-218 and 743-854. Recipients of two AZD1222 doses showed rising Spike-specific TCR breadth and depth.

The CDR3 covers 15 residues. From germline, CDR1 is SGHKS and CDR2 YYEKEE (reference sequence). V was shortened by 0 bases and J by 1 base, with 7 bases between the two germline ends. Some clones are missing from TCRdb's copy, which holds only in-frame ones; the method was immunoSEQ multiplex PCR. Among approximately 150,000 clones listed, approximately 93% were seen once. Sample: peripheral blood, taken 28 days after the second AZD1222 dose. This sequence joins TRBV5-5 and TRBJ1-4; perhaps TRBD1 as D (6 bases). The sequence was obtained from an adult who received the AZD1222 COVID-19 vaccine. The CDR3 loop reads CASSLVGGTNEKLFF. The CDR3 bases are TGTGCCAGCAGCTTGGTAGGGGGAACTAATGAAAAACTGTTTTTT. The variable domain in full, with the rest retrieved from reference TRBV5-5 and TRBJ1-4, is DAGVTQSPTHLIKTRGQQVTLRCSPISGHKSVSWYQQVLGQGPQFIFQYYEKEERGRGNFPDRFSARQFPNYSSELNVNALLLGDSALYLCASSLVGGTNEKLFFGSGTQLSVL.